These T cell receptor beta chains were read from a single sample in a study of cytomegalovirus exposure and HLA in healthy donors. Sequencing was performed with immunoSEQ multiplex PCR; in TCRdb, only in-frame clones are kept and a portion is missing. Among about 190,000 clones listed, 75% to 90% were seen once. The specimen was PBMCs. The receptor set was obtained from a middle-aged man in good health and CMV-seropositive. CDR3s include the opening cysteine and the closing phenylalanine or tryptophan. A D gene is named only where the DNA matches it firmly. Size is stated for part of the rows, as once, few or many counts, or as a class when the clone is expanded.

D gene: NA
V gene: TRBV4-2
clone size: NA
J gene: TRBJ2-7
CDR3 protein: CASSQGQSSYEQYF
CDR3 DNA: TGTGCCAGCAGCCAAGGACAGAGCTCCTACGAGCAGTACTTC

D gene: TRBD1
V gene: TRBV10-3
clone size: NA
J gene: TRBJ1-5
CDR3 protein: CAISESTGVGNQPQHF
CDR3 DNA: TGTGCCATCAGTGAGTCGACAGGGGTCGGCAATCAGCCCCAGCATTTT

D gene: NA
V gene: TRBV9
clone size: NA
J gene: TRBJ2-3
CDR3 protein: CASSVRGTDTQYF
CDR3 DNA: TGTGCCAGCAGCGTCCGGGGGACAGATACGCAGTATTTT

D gene: NA
V gene: TRBV6-5
clone size: NA
J gene: TRBJ1-5
CDR3 protein: CASNPDRREQPQHF
CDR3 DNA: TGTGCCAGCAACCCCGACAGGAGAGAGCAGCCCCAGCATTTT

D gene: NA
V gene: TRBV28
clone size: once
J gene: TRBJ2-7
CDR3 protein: CASKPAGTTYEQYF
CDR3 DNA: TGTGCCAGCAAGCCGGCGGGGACCACCTACGAGCAGTACTTC

D gene: NA
V gene: TRBV6-5
clone size: NA
J gene: TRBJ2-7
CDR3 protein: CASSYSTPPYEQYF
CDR3 DNA: TGTGCCAGCAGTTACTCCACTCCCCCCTACGAGCAGTACTTC

D gene: NA
V gene: TRBV4-3
clone size: NA
J gene: TRBJ1-1
CDR3 protein: CASSQGETPNTEAFF
CDR3 DNA: TGCGCCAGCAGCCAAGGGGAGACACCGAACACTGAAGCTTTCTTT

D gene: NA
V gene: TRBV4-1
clone size: NA
J gene: TRBJ2-7
CDR3 protein: CASSRAGGPNYEQYF
CDR3 DNA: TGCGCCAGCAGCCGGGCGGGCGGGCCCAACTACGAGCAGTACTTC

D gene: TRBD1
V gene: TRBV10-3
clone size: NA
J gene: TRBJ2-3
CDR3 protein: CAISESGQGTNTQYF
CDR3 DNA: TGTGCCATCAGTGAGTCGGGACAGGGGACGAATACGCAGTATTTT

D gene: NA
V gene: TRBV30
clone size: NA
J gene: TRBJ1-1
CDR3 protein: CAWRVRGNTEAFF
CDR3 DNA: TGTGCCTGGAGGGTCAGGGGGAACACTGAAGCTTTCTTT

D gene: NA
V gene: TRBV19
clone size: NA
J gene: TRBJ2-3
CDR3 protein: CASSAPGMGQYF
CDR3 DNA: TGTGCCAGTAGCGCACCGGGGATGGGGCAGTATTTT

D gene: TRBD1
V gene: TRBV19
clone size: NA
J gene: TRBJ1-2
CDR3 protein: CASRGTAPYGYTF
CDR3 DNA: TGTGCCAGTAGGGGGACAGCGCCTTATGGCTACACCTTC

D gene: NA
V gene: TRBV5-1
clone size: NA
J gene: TRBJ1-1
CDR3 protein: CASRPTVNTEAFF
CDR3 DNA: TGCGCCAGCAGACCGACAGTGAACACTGAAGCTTTCTTT

D gene: NA
V gene: TRBV2
clone size: NA
J gene: TRBJ2-1
CDR3 protein: CASRENNEQFF
CDR3 DNA: TGTGCCAGCAGGGAGAATAATGAGCAGTTCTTC

D gene: TRBD1
V gene: TRBV10-3
clone size: NA
J gene: TRBJ2-7
CDR3 protein: CAISEGDRGRNEQYF
CDR3 DNA: TGTGCCATCAGTGAGGGGGACAGGGGGCGAAACGAGCAGTACTTC

D gene: TRBD2
V gene: TRBV9
clone size: once
J gene: TRBJ2-1
CDR3 protein: CASSVGTAGGLARNEQFF
CDR3 DNA: TGTGCCAGCAGCGTAGGAACAGCGGGGGGCCTAGCTAGGAATGAGCAGTTCTTC

D gene: TRBD1
V gene: TRBV6-1
clone size: NA
J gene: TRBJ2-7
CDR3 protein: CASSDWDRVTYEQYF
CDR3 DNA: TGTGCCAGCAGTGATTGGGACAGGGTTACCTACGAGCAGTACTTC

D gene: TRBD1
V gene: TRBV27
clone size: NA
J gene: TRBJ2-5
CDR3 protein: CASSLRDRGETQYF
CDR3 DNA: TGTGCCAGCAGTTTGCGGGACAGGGGAGAGACCCAGTACTTC

D gene: NA
V gene: TRBV29-1
clone size: NA
J gene: TRBJ2-7
CDR3 protein: CSVGLAGLYEQYF
CDR3 DNA: TGCAGCGTTGGATTGGCGGGATTATACGAGCAGTACTTC

D gene: TRBD2
V gene: TRBV10-2
clone size: NA
J gene: TRBJ2-7
CDR3 protein: CASRDTGTSGGGKQYF
CDR3 DNA: TGCGCCAGCAGGGATACCGGGACTAGCGGGGGTGGTAAACAGTACTTC

D gene: TRBD1
V gene: TRBV29-1
clone size: NA
J gene: TRBJ2-7
CDR3 protein: CSVEDTVTGGYEQYF
CDR3 DNA: TGCAGCGTTGAAGACACGGTGACAGGGGGCTACGAGCAGTACTTC

D gene: TRBD1
V gene: TRBV6-5
clone size: NA
J gene: TRBJ2-7
CDR3 protein: CASSYATGTYEQYF
CDR3 DNA: TGTGCCAGCAGTTACGCGACAGGGACCTACGAGCAGTACTTC

D gene: NA
V gene: TRBV28
clone size: few
J gene: TRBJ1-1
CDR3 protein: CASSYPWQGSEAFF
CDR3 DNA: TGTGCCAGCAGTTACCCTTGGCAGGGCTCTGAAGCTTTCTTT

D gene: TRBD1
V gene: TRBV2
clone size: few
J gene: TRBJ2-7
CDR3 protein: CASSLDRAYEQYF
CDR3 DNA: TGTGCCAGCAGTCTTGACAGGGCCTACGAGCAGTACTTC

D gene: NA
V gene: TRBV5-5
clone size: NA
J gene: TRBJ1-6
CDR3 protein: CASSPPTGVHLLGSPLHF
CDR3 DNA: TGTGCCAGCAGCCCGCCCACCGGGGTTCACCTCCTGGGTTCACCCCTCCACTTT

D gene: TRBD1
V gene: TRBV7-2
clone size: few
J gene: TRBJ1-6
CDR3 protein: CASSPTGGLGSYNSPLHF
CDR3 DNA: TGTGCCAGCAGCCCTACAGGGGGCCTCGGCTCCTATAATTCACCCCTCCACTTT

D gene: NA
V gene: TRBV5-6
clone size: few
J gene: TRBJ1-4
CDR3 protein: CASSENLNEKLFF
CDR3 DNA: TGTGCCAGCAGCGAGAACCTTAATGAAAAACTGTTTTTT

D gene: NA
V gene: TRBV9
clone size: NA
J gene: TRBJ1-1
CDR3 protein: CASSLYRVNTEAFF
CDR3 DNA: TGTGCCAGCAGCCTCTACAGAGTGAATACTGAAGCTTTCTTT

D gene: NA
V gene: TRBV6-5
clone size: once
J gene: TRBJ1-4
CDR3 protein: CASSYGGPNEKLFF
CDR3 DNA: TGTGCCAGCAGTTACGGTGGGCCTAATGAAAAACTGTTTTTT

D gene: TRBD1
V gene: TRBV7-2
clone size: NA
J gene: TRBJ1-6
CDR3 protein: CASSAPGQGANSPLHF
CDR3 DNA: TGTGCCAGCAGCGCTCCGGGACAGGGGGCAAATTCACCCCTCCACTTT

D gene: NA
V gene: TRBV7-8
clone size: NA
J gene: TRBJ1-2
CDR3 protein: CASSLSGFNGYTF
CDR3 DNA: TGTGCCAGCAGCTTATCAGGGTTTAATGGCTACACCTTC

D gene: TRBD1
V gene: TRBV6-6
clone size: NA
J gene: TRBJ1-6
CDR3 protein: CASISRTGGSSPLHF
CDR3 DNA: TGTGCCAGCATATCTCGGACAGGGGGCAGTTCACCCCTCCACTTT

D gene: NA
V gene: TRBV19
clone size: NA
J gene: TRBJ1-6
CDR3 protein: CASSGGANSPLHF
CDR3 DNA: TGTGCCAGTTCGGGGGGGGCTAATTCACCCCTCCACTTT

D gene: TRBD1
V gene: TRBV6-5
clone size: NA
J gene: TRBJ2-3
CDR3 protein: CATRDRNTDTQYF
CDR3 DNA: TGTGCCACCCGGGACAGGAACACAGATACGCAGTATTTT

D gene: TRBD1
V gene: TRBV29-1
clone size: once
J gene: TRBJ2-7
CDR3 protein: CSVVINRGPSNEQYF
CDR3 DNA: TGCAGCGTGGTAATAAACAGGGGCCCCTCCAACGAGCAGTACTTC

D gene: NA
V gene: TRBV30
clone size: NA
J gene: TRBJ1-2
CDR3 protein: CAWGQSYGYTF
CDR3 DNA: TGTGCCTGGGGACAGTCCTATGGCTACACCTTC

D gene: NA
V gene: TRBV6-5
clone size: NA
J gene: TRBJ1-2
CDR3 protein: CASSQGTIGYTF
CDR3 DNA: TGTGCCAGCAGTCAAGGGACTATTGGCTACACCTTC

D gene: NA
V gene: TRBV7-8
clone size: NA
J gene: TRBJ1-1
CDR3 protein: CASSPGGGRVEAFF
CDR3 DNA: TGTGCCAGCAGCCCCGGGGGGGGACGCGTTGAAGCTTTCTTT

D gene: TRBD1
V gene: TRBV27
clone size: few
J gene: TRBJ1-5
CDR3 protein: CASSLAGQGRSNQPQHF
CDR3 DNA: TGTGCCAGCAGTTTAGCCGGACAGGGTCGATCAAATCAGCCCCAGCATTTT

D gene: NA
V gene: TRBV9
clone size: NA
J gene: TRBJ2-7
CDR3 protein: CASSVDSGYEQYF
CDR3 DNA: TGTGCCAGCAGCGTAGATTCAGGATACGAGCAGTACTTC

D gene: TRBD2
V gene: TRBV6-6
clone size: once
J gene: TRBJ2-7
CDR3 protein: CASSHQTSALPYEQYF
CDR3 DNA: TGTGCCAGCAGTCACCAAACTAGCGCCCTCCCCTACGAGCAGTACTTC

D gene: NA
V gene: TRBV6-1
clone size: medium-sized
J gene: TRBJ1-1
CDR3 protein: CASTTGMNTEAFF
CDR3 DNA: TGTGCCAGCACGACAGGTATGAACACTGAAGCTTTCTTT

D gene: TRBD2
V gene: TRBV10-3
clone size: NA
J gene: TRBJ2-3
CDR3 protein: CAISLLAGATDTQYF
CDR3 DNA: TGTGCCATCAGCCTACTAGCGGGAGCCACAGATACGCAGTATTTT

D gene: NA
V gene: TRBV7-9
clone size: NA
J gene: TRBJ1-4
CDR3 protein: CASSTAGREKLFF
CDR3 DNA: TGTGCCAGCAGCACCGCAGGGAGGGAAAAACTGTTTTTT

D gene: TRBD1
V gene: TRBV4-3
clone size: NA
J gene: TRBJ2-1
CDR3 protein: CASSQDLRQGGDNEQFF
CDR3 DNA: TGCGCCAGCAGCCAAGACCTAAGACAGGGGGGAGACAATGAGCAGTTCTTC

D gene: TRBD1
V gene: TRBV6-6
clone size: NA
J gene: TRBJ2-2
CDR3 protein: CASRTGAGGELFF
CDR3 DNA: TGTGCCAGTAGGACAGGGGCCGGCGGGGAGCTGTTTTTT

D gene: TRBD2
V gene: TRBV6-1
clone size: NA
J gene: TRBJ2-5
CDR3 protein: CASSGLAGGQETQYF
CDR3 DNA: TGTGCCAGCAGTGGACTAGCGGGGGGGCAAGAGACCCAGTACTTC

D gene: NA
V gene: TRBV7-8
clone size: NA
J gene: TRBJ2-7
CDR3 protein: CASSLSNGYEQYF
CDR3 DNA: TGTGCCAGCAGCTTATCTAACGGCTACGAGCAGTACTTC

D gene: TRBD1
V gene: TRBV28
clone size: NA
J gene: TRBJ2-1
CDR3 protein: CASSFPRQGRNEQFF
CDR3 DNA: TGTGCCAGCAGTTTTCCTAGACAGGGCCGAAATGAGCAGTTCTTC

D gene: TRBD2
V gene: TRBV6-6
clone size: NA
J gene: TRBJ2-3
CDR3 protein: CASSPGTSRDTQYF
CDR3 DNA: TGTGCCAGCAGCCCTGGGACTAGTCGAGATACGCAGTATTTT

D gene: TRBD1
V gene: TRBV18
clone size: NA
J gene: TRBJ1-1
CDR3 protein: CASSSGTDLNTEAFF
CDR3 DNA: TGTGCCAGCTCATCAGGGACAGATTTGAACACTGAAGCTTTCTTT

D gene: TRBD2
V gene: TRBV18
clone size: NA
J gene: TRBJ2-1
CDR3 protein: CASSPPTSGGYIHEQFF
CDR3 DNA: TGTGCCAGCTCACCGCCCACTAGCGGGGGGTATATCCATGAGCAGTTCTTC

D gene: TRBD2
V gene: TRBV10-2
clone size: few
J gene: TRBJ2-2
CDR3 protein: CASRLAGGPSGELFF
CDR3 DNA: TGCGCCAGCAGGCTAGCGGGGGGGCCGTCCGGGGAGCTGTTTTTT